The 4 T cell receptor beta chains presented below share a single source sample, sequenced in a study of cytomegalovirus exposure and HLA in healthy donors. PCR involved 60 Vbeta and 13 Jbeta primers. The method was immunoSEQ multiplex PCR; TCRdb's version includes in-frame clones alone and lacks a portion of them. The sample consists of under 200,000 clones, roughly three quarters of them appearing once. Specimen: PBMCs. The receptors originated from a woman in her fifties or sixties in good health and CMV-seropositive.

J is TRBJ2-1 and V is TRBV7-8; 7 bases map to TRBD2. With V trimmed by 1 base and J by 1 base, 10 bases remained unmatched. The CDR3 covers 18 residues. Germline lookup yields CDR1 SGHVS and CDR2 FQNEAQ. CDR3 DNA: TGTGCCAGCAGCTTAGGTAAGCCAAGCGGGAATTCCTACAATGAGCAGTTCTTC. Translated: CASSLGKPSGNSYNEQFF.

The V gene is TRBV28, the J gene TRBJ1-5, with 9 bases that match TRBD1. Germline values: CDR1 MDHEN, CDR2 SYDVKM. V trimming: 2 bases; J trimming: 7 bases; junction bases outside the gene matches: 6. This CDR3 region has 15 residues. CDR3 loop: CASSLTGGMEQPQHF. CDR3 sequence (DNA): TGTGCCAGCAGTTTAACAGGGGGCATGGAACAGCCCCAGCATTTT.

This clone was observed a few times. The V gene is TRBV6-1, the J gene TRBJ2-1; 8 bases line up with TRBD2. In germline, CDR1 is MNHNS, CDR2 SASEGT. CDR3 length equals 14 residues. V shed 5 bases, J shed 2 bases, and the junction held 2 bases outside the gene matches. The chain's CDR3 is CASSRLATYNEQFF. The CDR3, as DNA: TGTGCCAGCAGTAGACTAGCGACCTACAATGAGCAGTTCTTC.

CDR3: CAWSIDSYYEQYF. DNA for the CDR3: TGTGCCTGGAGTATAGACAGTTACTACGAGCAGTACTTC. J is TRBJ2-5 and V is TRBV30, with D possibly matching TRBD1 (5 bases). The DNA end lines up better with TRBJ2-7; the J call may be wrong. Germline V gene data show CDR1 as GTSNPN and CDR2 as SVGIG (reference sequence). The CDR3 contains 13 residues.